This record looks at one T cell receptor (beta chain) sequence and its context. Its specific antigen is unknown. One base away there is no much larger clone; base qualities are not given. Library preparation used the immunoSEQ multiplex PCR assay. The original pipeline was this. A statistical classification framework was built to diagnose cytomegalovirus status from the catalog of TCR beta chain sequences. TCRdb took this table from immuneACCESS and kept in-frame rearrangements with V and J called. Such tables lack part of the clones; where checked against another copy, unresolved V genes explain under half of the gap, and the rest is unexplained. V and J calls and clone size are those listed in that table; D and trimming were worked out from the DNA. This sample is represented by hundreds of thousands of clones; roughly 89% of them were singletons. Clones ranked in the top ten supply over 0.75% of the sample.

Donors formed part of the validation cohort, which comprised 120 subjects and was distinct from the first cohort of under 850 subjects. Taken from the germline V gene, the CDR1 and CDR2 loops are SGHDT and YYEEEE. Trimming accounts for 2 bases at V and 3 bases at J, while the number of junction bases matched to no gene is 6. The CDR3 sequence holds 16 residues, the cysteine and phenylalanine included. Solely the CDR3 DNA is kept, with 48 bases framed from the first base. These data belong to a study of cytomegalovirus exposure and HLA in healthy donors (dated by TCRdb to the late 2010s). Concerning the study at large: A later analysis indicated that the 90 to 150 validation repertoires were generated on the platform also employed for the 700 or so repertoires of the first cohort. The study aimed to test whether signatures of past pathogen exposure could be identified by cataloging public T cell receptors. The study combined high-throughput TCR immunosequencing, statistical association of individual TCRs with disease status, and machine learning to predict cytomegalovirus infection status. In addition to the first cohort of approximately 670 subjects, a separate validation cohort of approximately 110 different subjects was used. The full study reports these points: A later analysis had no HLA typing for the validation cohort, so co-occurrence there was scored across all 110 or so repertoires. According to the authors, the approach could potentially be generalized to other disease states and immunological phenotypes. The classifier was reported to diagnose cytomegalovirus status with high specificity and sensitivity in both the original cohort and the validation cohort. A few of the identified cytomegalovirus-associated TCR beta chains were confirmed in vitro to be specific for cytomegalovirus antigens. Subsequent analysis determined that TCRs grouped into clusters in the first cohort also showed a tendency toward co-occurrence across the 120 or so validation repertoires, and 94% of cluster scores exceeded 0. While some public TCRs were present in many individuals, most TCR sequences turned up only very rarely across donors. The study listed approximately 150 TCR beta chains as associated with cytomegalovirus.

Rearrangement joined TRBV5-6 to TRBJ2-7, with 12 middle bases fitting TRBD2. The TCR comes from a woman under 30 in good health and CMV-seronegative. Sequenced sample: PBMCs. The CDR3 amino acid sequence is: CASSFLTSGSYYEQYF. The DNA sequence is TGTGCCAGCAGCTTCCTGACTAGCGGGAGTTACTACGAGCAGTACTTC.